This is a list of T cell receptor beta chains from one sample in a study of a mutant IDH1 vaccine in newly diagnosed glioma. Profiling relied on immunoSEQ multiplex PCR, and the TCRdb table lists in-frame clones only, not all of them. The sample shows about 59,000 clones, about 90% of them seen only once. This specimen was PBMCs, taken from a glioma patient treated with radiotherapy, temozolomide or both. The receptors were gathered from a man aged 45 to 65 with glioma. CDR3s include the opening cysteine and the closing phenylalanine or tryptophan. Each record gives: J gene, D gene, CDR3 length, V gene, CDR3 DNA, CDR3 protein. The D gene is left open where the match is weak.

>TRBJ2-3|NA|13|TRBV18
TGTGCCAGCTCACGACAGGTCACAGATACGCAGTATTTT
CASSRQVTDTQYF
>TRBJ2-3|NA|14|TRBV5-1
TGCGCCAGCAGCACGGAGGGTTCATCAGATACGCAGTATTTT
CASSTEGSSDTQYF
>TRBJ1-5|NA|16|TRBV27
TGTGCCAGCAGCCCCTTAGGGGCAGGGCTTAATCAGCCCCAGCATTTT
CASSPLGAGLNQPQHF
>TRBJ2-1|NA|15|TRBV18
TGTGCCAGCTCACTGACAGGTGGGAGCGGCAATGAGCAGTTCTTC
CASSLTGGSGNEQFF
>TRBJ1-5|TRBD1|13|TRBV27
TGTGCCAGCAGTCTAGGACAGGATCAGCCCCAGCATTTT
CASSLGQDQPQHF
>TRBJ2-7|TRBD1|12|TRBV7-2
TGTGCCAGCAGCGTGACAGGGGGCCGGCAGTACTTC
CASSVTGGRQYF
>TRBJ2-1|NA|11|TRBV20-1
TGCAGTGCTAGAGTTGGAAAAGAGCAGTTCTTC
CSARVGKEQFF
>TRBJ1-5|NA|12|TRBV6-1
TGTGCCAGCATTGGCAGAAATCAGCCCCAGCATTTT
CASIGRNQPQHF
>TRBJ1-1|NA|13|TRBV28
TGTGCCAGCAGTGCACAAAGGGGGACAAAGGCTTTCTTT
CASSAQRGTKAFF
>TRBJ2-6|TRBD1|18|TRBV7-2
TGTGCCAGCAGCCTGAGGACAGGGAAACTTACCGGGGCCAACGTCCTGACTTTC
CASSLRTGKLTGANVLTF
>TRBJ1-5|NA|12|TRBV19
TGTGCCACCCGGGGGGCTAATCAGCCCCAGCATTTT
CATRGANQPQHF
>TRBJ2-5|NA|13|TRBV5-6
TGTGCCAGCAGCTTGTCAGGGGATGAGACCCAGTACTTC
CASSLSGDETQYF
>TRBJ2-2|NA|17|TRBV4-2
TGTGCCAGCAGCCAAGATCCGGCAGGGGAGGACACCGGGGAGCTGTTTTTT
CASSQDPAGEDTGELFF
>TRBJ2-7|NA|14|TRBV28
TGTGCCAGCAGTTTAAAAGTATTTGTATACGAGCAGTACTTC
CASSLKVFVYEQYF
>TRBJ1-1|TRBD1|15|TRBV7-8
TGTGCCAGCAGCTTAGGAGGGGGCCCCCACACTGAAGCTTTCTTT
CASSLGGGPHTEAFF
>TRBJ2-1|TRBD1|16|TRBV19
TGTGCCAGTAGTAGAGGACAGGGGGCCTTCTACAATGAGCAGTTCTTC
CASSRGQGAFYNEQFF
>TRBJ2-2|NA|15|TRBV5-6
TGTGCCAGCAGCCCTTGGGGGCCCCTGAGTGGGGAGCTGTTTTTT
CASSPWGPLSGELFF
>TRBJ2-3|TRBD2|15|TRBV6-5
TGTGCCAGCAGTTACTCTAGCGGGGGGGCCGCTACGCAGTATTTT
CASSYSSGGAATQYF
>TRBJ2-5|NA|15|TRBV29-1
TGCAGCGCCCGCGGAGGGGGTGGAGGGATGGAGTCCCAGTACTTC
CSARGGGGGMESQYF
>TRBJ2-3|NA|15|TRBV4-1
TGCGCCAGCAGCCAAGACGACTACAACACAGATACGCAGTATTTT
CASSQDDYNTDTQYF
>TRBJ2-3|TRBD2|16|TRBV4-2
TGTGCCAGCAGCCAAGATGGCGGGGGGGCCGTAGATACGCAGTATTTT
CASSQDGGGAVDTQYF
>TRBJ1-1|TRBD1|14|TRBV5-1
TGCGCCAGCAGCTTCGGACAGGGAGGGCCTGAAGCTTTCTTT
CASSFGQGGPEAFF